The sequence of this T cell receptor (beta chain) was determined in a study of T-cell memory formation after mild COVID-19. At least ten counts were recorded for this clonotype. This CDR3 comprises 18 residues. V lost 0 bases and J lost 0, with 15 bases in between. Germline V gene data show CDR1 as LGHNA and CDR2 as YSLEER. A single record per CDR3 protein comes from TCRdb applying MiXCR to the 5' RACE reads. The sample lists 85,000 to 120,000 distinct CDR3 sequences, about 15% occurring once. The sample comprised PBMCs or a T cell subset sorted from them (not recorded which). The TCR originated in an adult woman who had mild COVID-19 (a few samples of this study predate the infection). Cell type and time point are not known. V is TRBV4-3 and J is TRBJ2-1; the D gene is possibly TRBD1 (5 bases). In DNA, the CDR3 is TGCGCCAGCAGCCAAGAAACGGGCAGGGCATACTCCTACAATGAGCAGTTCTTC. It codes for CASSQETGRAYSYNEQFF.